The 9 T cell receptor beta chains below come from one sample, sequenced in a study of PD-L1 blockade in urothelial cancer. The protocol was immunoSEQ multiplex PCR, while the TCRdb copy is restricted to in-frame clones and leaves out a portion. The sample shows some 100,000 clones, about nine tenths of them seen only once. The material sequenced was PBMCs, taken around atezolizumab (anti-PD-L1) treatment. The receptors stem from a woman aged 80 or over with urothelial cancer.

The chain combines TRBV19 with TRBJ1-2; TRBD1 agrees at 12 bases. V lost 9 bases, J lost 1 base, and 9 bases stayed unmatched. The CDR3 has 16 residues. The V gene's germline CDR1 is LNHDA and CDR2 SQIVND (reference sequence). The CDR3 reads CASVGGQGAINYGYTF. The CDR3 DNA reads as TGTGCCAGCGTTGGGGGACAGGGGGCCATTAACTATGGCTACACCTTC.

The gene calls are TRBV6-1 and TRBJ2-1, with 12 bases that match TRBD2. V lost 1 base and J lost 8; bases outside the gene matches: 3. The CDR3 sequence is 15 residues long. Germline CDR1 MNHNS, CDR2 SASEGT. In DNA, the CDR3 is TGTGCCAGCAGTGAAGGACTAGCGGGAGTTGATGAGCAGTTCTTC. Translating gives CASSEGLAGVDEQFF.

The rearrangement uses TRBV19 and TRBJ1-1, with D unresolved. CDR1 is LNHDA and CDR2 is SQIVND in the germline V gene (reference sequence). The CDR3 sequence is 14 residues long. V shed 4 bases and J shed 6 bases, with 15 bases lying between them. Here the CDR3 reads CASSTSKVAAEAFF. CDR3 in DNA: TGTGCCAGTAGTACCTCGAAAGTGGCCGCTGAAGCTTTCTTT.

The chain joins TRBV28 to TRBJ1-5; no reliable D call. CDR3 length equals 12 residues. Germline loops: CDR1 MDHEN, CDR2 SYDVKM. Trimming left V 3 bases short and J 6 bases short, with 6 bases between. CDR3 in DNA: TGTGCCAGCAGTTTGTTGGCTCAGCCCCAGCATTTT. It encodes CASSLLAQPQHF.

The chain links TRBV5-1 to TRBJ2-2; the D gene is possibly TRBD1 (5 bases). Germline V gene data show CDR1 as SGHRS and CDR2 as YFSETQ. Between the trimmed V and J ends, which lost 0 bases and 4 bases, there was a span of 10 bases. The CDR3 runs 15 residues. The CDR3 protein is CASSLDLRGTGELFF. The CDR3 region has the DNA TGCGCCAGCAGCTTGGACCTAAGGGGCACCGGGGAGCTGTTTTTT.

The chain employs TRBV15 and TRBJ2-7; D may be TRBD2 (6 bases). V lost 3 bases and J 0 bases, leaving 12 bases between the germline ends. The germline CDR1 and CDR2 sequences are LNHNV and YYDKDF (reference sequence). The CDR3 covers 15 residues. This CDR3 reads CATSSGGGNSYEQYF. CDR3 nucleotides: TGTGCCACCAGCAGCGGGGGAGGCAACTCCTACGAGCAGTACTTC.

The rearrangement links TRBV6-1 to TRBJ2-7; 12 nucleotides line up with TRBD2. This CDR3 is 13 amino acids long. J gave up 3 bases and V 6 bases, and 0 bases lay outside the gene matches. CDR1 MNHNS and CDR2 SASEGT come from the germline V gene. In nucleotides, the CDR3 is TGTGCCAGCAGGACTAGCGGGAGCTACGAGCAGTACTTC. Protein product: CASRTSGSYEQYF.

In nucleotides, the CDR3 is TGTGCCTCCGGAACTAGCGGGATGTACAATGAGCAGTTCTTC. Amino acid sequence: CASGTSGMYNEQFF. The chain recombines TRBV30 with TRBJ2-1, with TRBD2 matching 10 bases. The CDR3 contains 14 residues. Germline lookup yields CDR1 GTSNPN and CDR2 SVGIG (reference sequence). The ends lost 7 bases at V and 4 bases at J; junction bases unmatched: 7.

This sequence joins TRBV6-1 and TRBJ1-2, with a weak D call TRBD1 (6 bases). Trimming took off 4 bases at V and 0 bases at J, with 9 bases between the two ends. The CDR3 is 14 amino acids. Germline CDR1 and CDR2: MNHNS and SASEGT. CDR3 residues: CASSVQGSNYGYTF. In nucleotides, the CDR3 is TGTGCCAGCAGTGTACAGGGCTCTAACTATGGCTACACCTTC.